This TCR beta chain originates from a study of memory CD4+ T cells and cytomegalovirus serostatus. Whole-study context: This sample comes from healthy Belgian adults, about nine CMV seropositive, approximately 22 seronegative. Study results and caveats: The CMV-associated TCR signature appears largely within the CD4+ memory repertoire.

The V segment lost 1 base and the J segment 7 bases; nucleotides outside the gene matches: 2. CDR3 length: 13 amino acids. Per the germline V gene, CDR1 is GTSNPN and CDR2 is SVGIG (reference sequence). The method was immunoSEQ multiplex PCR; TCRdb's version includes in-frame clones alone and lacks a portion of them. This table holds about 50,000 clones, around 80% found once. This clone was counted only a few times. Its matching antigen is unknown. The sort gate was single viable CD3+CD4+CD8-CD45RO+ cells for memory CD4+ T cells. This receptor was taken from an adult in good health and CMV-seronegative. This chain links TRBV30 with TRBJ1-5; 9 bases match TRBD1. Material: memory CD4+ T cells from blood. This CDR3 is CAWSAQGAQPQHF. The CDR3 DNA reads TGTGCCTGGAGTGCACAGGGGGCACAGCCCCAGCATTTT. Variable domain in full (rest from reference TRBV30 and TRBJ1-5): SQTIHQWPATLVQPVGSPLSLECTVEGTSNPNLYWYRQAAGRGLQLLFYSVGIGQISSEVPQNLSASRPQDRQFILSSKKLLLSDSGFYLCAWSAQGAQPQHFGDGTRLSIL.